These 5 T cell receptor beta chains were sequenced from one sample in a study of T cell clonality in common variable immunodeficiency. These TCRs' antigens remain unknown. Study-wide results and caveats: Fewer deletions and N-nucleotide insertions were reportedly seen in common variable immunodeficiency TCR beta sequences.

Profiled with immunoSEQ multiplex PCR; TCRdb holds only in-frame clones, not every one. Seen in this sample are about 15,000 clones; the ten most common clones hold 4.9%. Sequenced material: peripheral blood mononuclear cells. The source of these receptors is a human donor with common variable immunodeficiency.

Comment on this clone: With the read ending 3 residues before the CDR3 end, the germline J gene is used to fill in that end. The rearrangement joins TRBV5-1 to TRBJ1-4; 7 bases fit TRBD1. The CDR3 has 16 residues. V trimming: 0 bases; J trimming: 2 bases; junction bases outside the gene matches: 4. Germline assignment: CDR1 SGHRS and CDR2 YFSETQ. The DNA read from the CDR3 is TGCGCCAGCAGCTTGGACAGGGGAGCCACTAATGAAAAA. This codes for CASSLDRGATNEK. The whole CDR3 protein is CASSLDRGATNEKLFF.

With respect to this clone: The read finishes 3 residues shy of the CDR3 end, and the germline J gene is used to complete it. The rearrangement uses TRBV5-6 and TRBJ1-4; TRBD1 might be the D (6 bases). V was shortened by 4 bases and J by 8 bases, with 12 bases between the two germline ends. This CDR3 spans 13 amino acids. CDR1 SGHDT and CDR2 YYEEEE come from the germline V gene. CDR3 DNA (partial): TGTGCCAGCAGCACAGGGTTGGGGGAAAAA. It is translated as CASSTGLGEK. The whole CDR3 is CASSTGLGEKLFF.

The CDR3 spells CASSIGLETQYF. The sequenced CDR3 bases are TGTGCCAGTAGTATAGGACTAGAGACC. This chain uses TRBV19 with TRBJ2-5, with unresolved D. The read finishes 3 residues shy of the CDR3 end, and the germline J gene is used to complete it. Germline CDR1 and CDR2: LNHDA and SQIVND (reference sequence). The CDR3 consists of 12 residues. V shed 1 base and J shed 4 bases, with 4 bases lying between them.

About this clone: The sequence runs out 3 residues before the end of the CDR3; the remainder is reconstructed from the germline J gene. The chain is built from TRBV7-3 and TRBJ2-7, with 10 positions matching TRBD2. Trimming cost V 4 bases and J 4 bases; bases outside gene matches: 1. The germline V gene encodes CDR1 SGHTA and CDR2 FQGTGA. This CDR3 has 13 amino acids. The CDR3 sequence: CASSWTSGYEQYF. The CDR3 DNA, read in part, is TGTGCCAGCAGCTGGACTAGCGGATACGAG. Full variable domain (rest looked up from reference TRBV7-3 and TRBJ2-7): GAGVSQTPSNKVTEKGKYVELRCDPISGHTALYWYRQSLGQGPEFLIYFQGTGAADDSGLPNDRFFAVRPEGSVSTLKIQRTERGDSAVYLCASSWTSGYEQYFGPGTRLTVT.

Notes on this clone: The read ends 3 residues before the CDR3 terminus; that terminus is restored from the germline J gene. This chain connects TRBV30 to TRBJ2-5, with D tentatively TRBD1 (6 bases). The V gene lost 4 bases and the J gene lost 3 bases, with 15 bases spanning the gap. The CDR3 extends over 14 amino acids. Per germline, CDR1 GTSNPN and CDR2 SVGIG (reference sequence). This chain's CDR3 is CAWTGANTEETQYF. The part of the CDR3 DNA that was read is TGTGCCTGGACAGGGGCAAATACTGAAGAGACC. Supplemented by reference TRBV30 and TRBJ2-5, the full variable domain reads SQTIHQWPATLVQPVGSPLSLECTVEGTSNPNLYWYRQAAGRGLQLLFYSVGIGQISSEVPQNLSASRPQDRQFILSSKKLLLSDSGFYLCAWTGANTEETQYFGPGTRLLVL.